This T cell receptor (beta chain) was captured by sequencing in a study of blood T cell repertoires in COVID-19. Across the whole study: Samples representing acute and convalescent COVID-19 were sourced from the United States, Italy and Spain. PBMCs, B-cell-depleted T cells, or T cells provided the cDNA or gDNA that made up the material.

This CDR3 region has 13 residues. CDR1 and CDR2 from the germline V gene are SGHNT and YYREEE (reference sequence). The V gene lost 4 bases and the J gene lost 6 bases, with 11 bases spanning the gap. As handled by the study authors: Quantification of nucleated cells was approximated via reference gene primer amplification. The protocol was immunoSEQ multiplex PCR, while the TCRdb copy is restricted to in-frame clones and leaves out a portion. The V and J calls and the clone size are those of that table, but D and trimming were determined from the DNA. The sample includes roughly 100,000 clones, 70% to 90% of them seen just once.

V usage is TRBV5-4 and J usage is TRBJ2-1; tentatively, D is TRBD2 (6 bases). Input material: peripheral blood. This sequence was found in a man aged 45-60 years in a cohort sampled during active COVID-19. The CDR3 loop is CASSQGLGNEQFF. The CDR3 nucleotides are TGTGCCAGCAGCCAGGGACTGGGCAATGAGCAGTTCTTC.